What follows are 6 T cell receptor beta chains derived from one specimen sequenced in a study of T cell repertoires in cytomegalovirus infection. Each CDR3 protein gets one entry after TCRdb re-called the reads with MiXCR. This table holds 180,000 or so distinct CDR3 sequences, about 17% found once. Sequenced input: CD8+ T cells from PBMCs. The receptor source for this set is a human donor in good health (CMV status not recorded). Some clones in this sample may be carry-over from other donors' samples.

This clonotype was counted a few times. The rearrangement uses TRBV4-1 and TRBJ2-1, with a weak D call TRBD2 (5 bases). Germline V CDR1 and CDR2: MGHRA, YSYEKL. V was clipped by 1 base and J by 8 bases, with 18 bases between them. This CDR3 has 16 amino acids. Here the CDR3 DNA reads TGCGCCAGCAGCCAAGGGACCAGGACGGGATTTTATGAGCAGTTCTTC. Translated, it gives CASSQGTRTGFYEQFF.

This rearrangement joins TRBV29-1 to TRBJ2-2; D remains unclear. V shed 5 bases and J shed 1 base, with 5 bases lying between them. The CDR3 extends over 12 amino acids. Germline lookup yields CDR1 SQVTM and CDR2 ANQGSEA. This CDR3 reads CSVWQNTGELFF. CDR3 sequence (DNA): TGCAGCGTTTGGCAGAACACCGGGGAGCTGTTTTTT.

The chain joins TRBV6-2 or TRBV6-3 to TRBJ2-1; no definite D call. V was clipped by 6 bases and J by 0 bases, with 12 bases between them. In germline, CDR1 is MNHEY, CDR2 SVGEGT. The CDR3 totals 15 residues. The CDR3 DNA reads TGTGCCAGCAGCCCCGACGAGCGCTCCTACAATGAGCAGTTCTTC. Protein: CASSPDERSYNEQFF.

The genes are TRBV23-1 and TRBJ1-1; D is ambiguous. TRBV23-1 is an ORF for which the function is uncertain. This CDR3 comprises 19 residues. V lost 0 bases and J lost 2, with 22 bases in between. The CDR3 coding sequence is TGCGCCAGCAGTCAATCCCTGGAGCTCTCACCGATACTAAACACTGAAGCTTTCTTT. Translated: CASSQSLELSPILNTEAFF.

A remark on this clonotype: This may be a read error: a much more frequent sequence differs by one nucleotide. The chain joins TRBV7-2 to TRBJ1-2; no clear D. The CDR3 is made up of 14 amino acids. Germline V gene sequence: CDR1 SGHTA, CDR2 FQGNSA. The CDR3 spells CARSLDQGNYGYTF. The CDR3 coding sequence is TGTGCCAGAAGCTTAGACCAAGGAAACTATGGCTACACCTTC.

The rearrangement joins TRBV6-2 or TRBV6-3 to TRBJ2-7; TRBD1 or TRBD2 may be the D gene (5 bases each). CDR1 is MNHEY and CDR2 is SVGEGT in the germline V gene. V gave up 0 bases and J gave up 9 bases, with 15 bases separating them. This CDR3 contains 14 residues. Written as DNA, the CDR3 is TGTGCCAGCAGTTACTCCAAGGGTTGGGACGTGCAGTACTTC. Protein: CASSYSKGWDVQYF.